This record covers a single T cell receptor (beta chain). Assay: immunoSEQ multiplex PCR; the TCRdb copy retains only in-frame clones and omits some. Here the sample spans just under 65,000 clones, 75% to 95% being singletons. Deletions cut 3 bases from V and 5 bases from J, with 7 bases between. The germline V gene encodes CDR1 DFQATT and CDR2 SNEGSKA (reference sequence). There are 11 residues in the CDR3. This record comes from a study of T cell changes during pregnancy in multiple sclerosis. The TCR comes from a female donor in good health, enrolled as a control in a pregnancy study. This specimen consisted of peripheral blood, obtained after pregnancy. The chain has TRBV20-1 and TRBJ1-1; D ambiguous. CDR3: CSARGETEAFF. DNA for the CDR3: TGCAGTGCTAGGGGAGAAACTGAAGCTTTCTTT.